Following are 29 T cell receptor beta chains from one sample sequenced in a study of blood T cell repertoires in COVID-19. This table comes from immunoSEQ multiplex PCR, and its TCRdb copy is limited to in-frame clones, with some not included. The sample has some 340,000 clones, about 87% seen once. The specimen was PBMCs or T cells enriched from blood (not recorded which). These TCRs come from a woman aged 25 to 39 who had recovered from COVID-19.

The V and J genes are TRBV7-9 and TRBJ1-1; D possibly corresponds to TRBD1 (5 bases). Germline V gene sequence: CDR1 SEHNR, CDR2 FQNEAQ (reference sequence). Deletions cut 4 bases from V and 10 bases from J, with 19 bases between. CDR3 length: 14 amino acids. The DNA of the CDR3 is TGTGCCAGCAGCTCATGGACAAAAGTTGGGGTAGCTTTCTTT. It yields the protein CASSSWTKVGVAFF.

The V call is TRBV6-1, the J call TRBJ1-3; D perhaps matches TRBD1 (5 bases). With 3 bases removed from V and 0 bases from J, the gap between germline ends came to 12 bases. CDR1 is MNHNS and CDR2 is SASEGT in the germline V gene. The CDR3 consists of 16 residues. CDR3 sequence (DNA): TGTGCCAGCAGTGAGGTGGGGGGTCGCTCTGGAAACACCATATATTTT. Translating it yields CASSEVGGRSGNTIYF.

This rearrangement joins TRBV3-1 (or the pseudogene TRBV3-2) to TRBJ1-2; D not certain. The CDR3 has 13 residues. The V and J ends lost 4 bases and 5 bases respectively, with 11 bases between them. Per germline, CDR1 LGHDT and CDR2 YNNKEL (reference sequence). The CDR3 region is CASSLSTVYGYTF. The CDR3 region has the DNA TGTGCCAGCAGCCTATCGACTGTTTATGGCTACACCTTC.

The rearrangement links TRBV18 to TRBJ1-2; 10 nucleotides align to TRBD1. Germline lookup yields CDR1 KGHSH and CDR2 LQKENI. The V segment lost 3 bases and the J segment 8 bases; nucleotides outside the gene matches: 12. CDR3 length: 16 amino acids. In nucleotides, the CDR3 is TGTGCCAGCTCACCCCTACCTGGACAGGGGGGGAGCGGCTACACCTTC. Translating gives CASSPLPGQGGSGYTF.

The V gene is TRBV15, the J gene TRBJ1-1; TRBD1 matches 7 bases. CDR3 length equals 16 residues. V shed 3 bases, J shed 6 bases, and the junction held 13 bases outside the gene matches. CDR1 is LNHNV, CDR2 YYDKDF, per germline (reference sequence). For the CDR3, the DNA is TGTGCCACCAGCAGCGTTTTTGAGACAGGGCGCCCTGAAGCTTTCTTT. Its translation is CATSSVFETGRPEAFF.

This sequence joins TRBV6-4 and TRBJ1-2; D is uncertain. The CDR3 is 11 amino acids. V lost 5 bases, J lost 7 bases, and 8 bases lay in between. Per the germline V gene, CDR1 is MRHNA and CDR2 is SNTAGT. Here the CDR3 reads CASSSGIGYTF. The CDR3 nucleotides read TGTGCCAGCAGTTCGGGGATTGGCTACACCTTC.

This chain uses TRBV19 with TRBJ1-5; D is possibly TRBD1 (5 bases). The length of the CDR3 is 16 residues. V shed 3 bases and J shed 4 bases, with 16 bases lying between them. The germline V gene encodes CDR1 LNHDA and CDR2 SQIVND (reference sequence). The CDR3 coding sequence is TGTGCCAGTAGTATGGTTTCGGGGGGTAGAAATCAGCCCCAGCATTTT. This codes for CASSMVSGGRNQPQHF.

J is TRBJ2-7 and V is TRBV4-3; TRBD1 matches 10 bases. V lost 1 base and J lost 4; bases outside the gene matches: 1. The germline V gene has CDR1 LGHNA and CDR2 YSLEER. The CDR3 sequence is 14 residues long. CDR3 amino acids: CASSQGDRGYEQYF. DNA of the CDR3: TGCGCCAGCAGCCAAGGGGACAGGGGTTACGAGCAGTACTTC.

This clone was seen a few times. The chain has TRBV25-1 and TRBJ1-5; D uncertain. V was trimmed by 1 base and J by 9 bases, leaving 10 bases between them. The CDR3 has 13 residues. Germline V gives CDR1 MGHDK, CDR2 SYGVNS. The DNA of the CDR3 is TGTGCCAGCAGTGAATCCCCAGGTGCGCCCCAGCATTTT. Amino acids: CASSESPGAPQHF.

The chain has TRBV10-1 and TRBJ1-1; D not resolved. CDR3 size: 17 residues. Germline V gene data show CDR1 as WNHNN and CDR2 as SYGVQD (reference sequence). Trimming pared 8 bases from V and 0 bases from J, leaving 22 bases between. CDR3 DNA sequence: TGCGCCAGCCGTACGGGCGGACTTAGTGACATGAACACTGAAGCTTTCTTT. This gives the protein CASRTGGLSDMNTEAFF.

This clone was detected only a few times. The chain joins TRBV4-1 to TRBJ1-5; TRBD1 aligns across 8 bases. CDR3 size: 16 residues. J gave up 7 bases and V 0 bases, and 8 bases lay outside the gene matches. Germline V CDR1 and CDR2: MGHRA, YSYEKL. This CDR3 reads CASSQDPDRARQPQHF. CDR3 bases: TGCGCCAGCAGCCAAGATCCGGACAGGGCGAGACAGCCCCAGCATTTT.

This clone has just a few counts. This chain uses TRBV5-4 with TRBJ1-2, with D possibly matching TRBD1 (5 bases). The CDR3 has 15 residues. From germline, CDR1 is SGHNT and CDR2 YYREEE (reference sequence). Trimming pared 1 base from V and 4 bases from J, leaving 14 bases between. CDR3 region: CASSLPIPGSYGYTF. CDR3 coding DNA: TGTGCCAGCAGCTTGCCCATCCCAGGGTCCTATGGCTACACCTTC.

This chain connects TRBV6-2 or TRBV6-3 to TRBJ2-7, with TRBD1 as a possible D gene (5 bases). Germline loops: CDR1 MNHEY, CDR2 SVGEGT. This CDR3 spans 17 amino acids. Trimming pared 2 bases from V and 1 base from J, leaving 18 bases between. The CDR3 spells CASSYGDSRAGSYEQYF. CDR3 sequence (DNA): TGTGCCAGCAGTTACGGAGACAGTCGAGCAGGATCCTACGAGCAGTACTTC.

This CDR3 is CASSPRGGLFYEQYF. CDR3 DNA: TGTGCCAGCAGCCCTCGGGGGGGTCTGTTCTACGAGCAGTACTTC. This chain joins TRBV5-6 and TRBJ2-7, with 8 nucleotides matching TRBD2. The trim removed 4 bases at V and 3 bases at J, leaving 9 bases unmatched. Germline V gives CDR1 SGHDT, CDR2 YYEEEE. The CDR3 has 15 residues.

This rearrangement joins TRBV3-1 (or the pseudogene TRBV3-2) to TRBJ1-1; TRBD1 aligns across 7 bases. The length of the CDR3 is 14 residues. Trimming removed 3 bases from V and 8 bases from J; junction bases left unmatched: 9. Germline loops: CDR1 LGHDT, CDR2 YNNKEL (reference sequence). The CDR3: CASSHRDRQKEAFF. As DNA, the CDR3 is TGTGCCAGCAGCCACCGGGACAGACAGAAAGAAGCTTTCTTT.

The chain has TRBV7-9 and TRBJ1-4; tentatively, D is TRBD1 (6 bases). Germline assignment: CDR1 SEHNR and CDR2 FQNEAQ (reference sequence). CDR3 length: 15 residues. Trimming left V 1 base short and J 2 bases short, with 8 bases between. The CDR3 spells CASSLGGGTNEKLFF. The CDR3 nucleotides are TGTGCCAGCAGCTTAGGAGGGGGTACTAATGAAAAACTGTTTTTT. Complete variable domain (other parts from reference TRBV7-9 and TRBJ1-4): DTGVSQNPRHKITKRGQNVTFRCDPISEHNRLYWYRQTLGQGPEFLTYFQNEAQLEKSRLLSDRFSAERPKGSFSTLEIQRTEQGDSAMYLCASSLGGGTNEKLFFGSGTQLSVL.

CDR3 nucleotide sequence: TGTGCCAGCCGTGGACCTGCGGCCTCAGGGCCCAGAGGCGCAGATACGCAGTATTTT. This codes for CASRGPAASGPRGADTQYF. The rearrangement joins TRBV27 to TRBJ2-3, with D maybe TRBD1 (5 bases). V lost 8 bases to trimming and J lost 4 bases, with 31 bases between them. CDR3 length: 19 amino acids. Germline values: CDR1 MNHEY, CDR2 SMNVEV (reference sequence).

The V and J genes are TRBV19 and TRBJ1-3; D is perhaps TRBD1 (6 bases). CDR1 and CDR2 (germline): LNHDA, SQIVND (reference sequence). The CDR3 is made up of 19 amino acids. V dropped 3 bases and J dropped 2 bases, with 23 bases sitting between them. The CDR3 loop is CASSIYGSWDNSAGNTIYF. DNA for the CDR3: TGTGCCAGTAGTATTTACGGTTCTTGGGACAACTCCGCTGGAAACACCATATATTTT. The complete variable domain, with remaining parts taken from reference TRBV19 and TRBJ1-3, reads DGGITQSPKYLFRKEGQNVTLSCEQNLNHDAMYWYRQDPGQGLRLIYYSQIVNDFQKGDIAEGYSVSREKKESFPLTVTSAQKNPTAFYLCASSIYGSWDNSAGNTIYFGEGSWLTVV.

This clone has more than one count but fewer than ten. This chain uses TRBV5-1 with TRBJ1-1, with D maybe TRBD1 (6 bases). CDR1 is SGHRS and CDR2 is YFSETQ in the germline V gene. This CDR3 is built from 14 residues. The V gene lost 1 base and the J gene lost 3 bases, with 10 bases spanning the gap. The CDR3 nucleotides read TGCGCCAGCAGCTTGCCAGGGGTCGACACTGAAGCTTTCTTT. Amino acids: CASSLPGVDTEAFF.

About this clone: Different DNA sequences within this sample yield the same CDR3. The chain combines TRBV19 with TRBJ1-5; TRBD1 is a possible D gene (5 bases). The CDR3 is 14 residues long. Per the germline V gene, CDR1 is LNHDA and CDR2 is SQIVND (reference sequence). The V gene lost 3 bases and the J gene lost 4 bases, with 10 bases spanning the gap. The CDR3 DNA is TGTGCCAGTAGTATCAGTGGGGGGAATCAGCCCCAGCATTTT. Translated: CASSISGGNQPQHF.

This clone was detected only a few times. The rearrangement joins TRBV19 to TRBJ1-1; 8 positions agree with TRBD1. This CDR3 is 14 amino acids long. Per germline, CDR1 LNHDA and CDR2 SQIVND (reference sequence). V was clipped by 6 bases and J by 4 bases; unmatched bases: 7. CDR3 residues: CASSRWTGFTEAFF. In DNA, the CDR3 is TGTGCCAGTAGCCGATGGACAGGGTTCACTGAAGCTTTCTTT. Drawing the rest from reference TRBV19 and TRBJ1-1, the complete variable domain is DGGITQSPKYLFRKEGQNVTLSCEQNLNHDAMYWYRQDPGQGLRLIYYSQIVNDFQKGDIAEGYSVSREKKESFPLTVTSAQKNPTAFYLCASSRWTGFTEAFFGQGTRLTVV.

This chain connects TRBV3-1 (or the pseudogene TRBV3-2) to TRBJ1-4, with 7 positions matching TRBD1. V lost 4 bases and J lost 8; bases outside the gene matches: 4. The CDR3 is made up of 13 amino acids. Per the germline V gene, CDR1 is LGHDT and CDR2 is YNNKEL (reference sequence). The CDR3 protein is CASSRDRDEKLFF. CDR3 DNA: TGTGCCAGCAGCCGGGACAGAGACGAAAAACTGTTTTTT.

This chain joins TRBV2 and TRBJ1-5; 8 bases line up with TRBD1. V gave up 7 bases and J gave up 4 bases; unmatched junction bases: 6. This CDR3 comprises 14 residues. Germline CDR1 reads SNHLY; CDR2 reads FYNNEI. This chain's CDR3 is CASNRDRPNQPQHF. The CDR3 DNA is TGTGCCAGCAACCGGGACAGGCCAAATCAGCCCCAGCATTTT.

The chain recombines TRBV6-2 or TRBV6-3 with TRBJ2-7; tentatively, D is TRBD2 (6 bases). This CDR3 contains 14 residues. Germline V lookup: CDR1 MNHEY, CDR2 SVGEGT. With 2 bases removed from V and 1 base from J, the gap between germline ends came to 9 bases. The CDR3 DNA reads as TGTGCCAGCAGTTACGAGGGAGGATCCTACGAGCAGTACTTC. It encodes CASSYEGGSYEQYF.

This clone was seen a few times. The DNA for the CDR3 is TGTGCTACTTTCGTCCGGGACAGGGAGGGTGTCGGAAAACTGTTTTTT. This codes for CATFVRDREGVGKLFF. This chain links TRBV7-7 with TRBJ1-4; 9 positions match TRBD1. The CDR3 is made up of 16 amino acids. Germline V gene sequence: CDR1 SSHAT, CDR2 FNYEAQ (reference sequence).

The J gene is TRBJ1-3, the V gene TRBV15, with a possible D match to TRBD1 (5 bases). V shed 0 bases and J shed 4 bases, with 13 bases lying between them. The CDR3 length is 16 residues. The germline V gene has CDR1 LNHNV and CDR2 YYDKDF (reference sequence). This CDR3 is CATSRDRVRSGNTIYF. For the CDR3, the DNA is TGTGCCACCAGCAGAGACAGGGTTCGATCCGGAAACACCATATATTTT.

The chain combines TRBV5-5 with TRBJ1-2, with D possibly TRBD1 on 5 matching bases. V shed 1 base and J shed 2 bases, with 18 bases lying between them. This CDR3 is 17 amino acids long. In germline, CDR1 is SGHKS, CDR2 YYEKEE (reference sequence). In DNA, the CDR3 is TGTGCCAGCAGCTTGTCGCAAGGCGGGGGGGTCAACTATGGCTACACCTTC. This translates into CASSLSQGGGVNYGYTF.

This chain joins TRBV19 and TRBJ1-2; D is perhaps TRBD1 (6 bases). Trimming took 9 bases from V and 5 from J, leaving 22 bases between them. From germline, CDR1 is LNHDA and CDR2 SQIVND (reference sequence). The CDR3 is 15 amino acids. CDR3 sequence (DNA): TGTGCCAGCCGGGACATCGGAGGGGGGGATTATGGCTACACCTTC. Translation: CASRDIGGGDYGYTF.

The chain's CDR3 is CASSDTGRNTEAFF. For the CDR3, the DNA is TGTGCCAGCAGTGATACAGGGAGGAACACTGAAGCTTTCTTT. J is TRBJ1-1 and V is TRBV2; possibly TRBD1 for D (6 bases). This CDR3 spans 14 amino acids. V gave up 3 bases and J gave up 1 base, with 9 bases separating them. Germline V gene lookup returns CDR1 SNHLY and CDR2 FYNNEI.